Below, one T cell receptor (beta chain) is given with its context. Its recognized antigen is unknown. Base quality data are lacking; no much larger clone is found one base away. The trial excluded patients who had a history of autoimmune disease or who were on systemic immunosuppression. Peripheral blood for TCR sequencing was drawn from every dose cohort at baseline, at cycle 4 day 1 and at cycle 7 day 1. The samples were taken from a phase I, first-in-human, multicenter, open-label dose-escalation trial of ivuxolimab. Adults with locally advanced or metastatic head and neck squamous cell, hepatocellular, melanoma or renal cell carcinoma were enrolled in the trial. Before TCR sequencing, CD4+ and CD8+ T cells were separately sorted from peripheral blood. This entry is derived from a study of OX40 agonist ivuxolimab in advanced cancers. About the investigation overall: Ivuxolimab, which targeted the costimulatory receptor OX40 (CD134), was an agonistic, fully human IgG2 monoclonal antibody. Intravenous ivuxolimab was administered to patients every 2 weeks at six dose levels: 0.01, 0.1, 0.3, 1.5, 3 and 10 mg/kg. Among the approximately 54 dose-escalation patients, roughly 20 had hepatocellular carcinoma, 15 melanoma, 9 renal cell carcinoma and 9 head and neck cancer. In the dose-escalation cohort, 65% to 85% of patients were male, and the mean age was 60 years with a range of about 20 to 79. Patients were allowed to have had prior anti-PD-1, anti-PD-L1 or anti-CTLA-4 therapy, and around 37% of the dose-escalation patients had previously received checkpoint inhibitors. Partial responses were achieved by three dose-escalation patients, of whom one had hepatocellular carcinoma and two had cutaneous melanoma. The purpose of peripheral TCRbeta sequencing was to test whether ivuxolimab changed TCR sequence diversity and led to clonal T-cell expansion. The paper covers the monotherapy dose-escalation part of the phase I ivuxolimab trial, which included N of about 50 patients.

To sequence the TCRbeta CDR3 region, genomic DNA was isolated from the sorted cells. The immunoSEQ Assay was used for sequencing of TCRbeta CDR3 regions. What TCRdb holds here is the immuneACCESS table cut down to in-frame rearrangements. Part of the clones is not present; checked against another copy, under half of the missing clones reflect an unresolved V gene, and the others are unexplained. A total of under 60,000 clones appear in this sample, around 94% of them only once. 10% to 15% of the sample goes to the ten largest clones. Taken from the germline V gene, the CDR1 and CDR2 loops are MNHEY and SVGAGI. The CDR3 starts with the cysteine, ends with the phenylalanine, and has 14 residues. Kept here is only the CDR3 DNA, which spans 42 bases and is read in frame from base 1. V lost 2 bases and J lost 2 bases; the stretch between them is 9 bases long. Overall results and qualifications from the work: After ivuxolimab, more expanded clones were found on average in CD8+ T cells than in CD4+ T cells. At doses from 0.1 to 3.0 mg/kg, clonal expansion was seen in both CD4+ and CD8+ blood T cells between baseline and week 6. Low levels of normalized T-cell clonal expansion were also seen in some patients who did not respond. Antigen specificity was not determined for the clonally expanded peripheral T cells. In the 0.1-3.0 mg/kg groups, partial responders had among the lowest normalized peripheral clonal expansion, particularly in CD8+ T cells.

The chain is assembled from TRBV6-5 and TRBJ2-5; 5 matching bases give a weak D call of TRBD1. The sequence was obtained from an adult with an advanced solid tumor such as melanoma, head and neck, liver or kidney cancer. Source: CD4+ or CD8+ T cells sorted from blood, taken in a trial of the OX40 agonist ivuxolimab. The CDR3 is CASSYAAGQETQYF. The sequenced DNA is TGTGCCAGCAGTTACGCGGCAGGGCAAGAGACCCAGTACTTC.